This T cell receptor (beta chain) was sequenced in a study of cytomegalovirus exposure and HLA in healthy donors. Whole-study results and caveats: Owing to their indistinguishability, certain V segments, notably TRBV6-2 and TRBV6-3, were excluded.

Trimming stripped 2 bases from V and 0 bases from J, with 7 bases between. Germline assignment: CDR1 SQVTM and CDR2 ANQGSEA. This CDR3 has 13 residues. As concerns this clone: Its antigen is undetermined.

PCR involved 60 Vbeta and 13 Jbeta primers. This table comes from immunoSEQ multiplex PCR, and its TCRdb copy is limited to in-frame clones, with some not included. Among under 200,000 clones listed, under 90% were seen once. This sequence originates from a male donor in good health and CMV-seronegative. V and J are TRBV29-1 and TRBJ1-1, with D tentatively TRBD1 (5 bases). The sequencing sample was made of PBMCs. The CDR3 loop reads CSVERQMNTEAFF. The CDR3 DNA sequence: TGCAGCGTTGAAAGACAGATGAACACTGAAGCTTTCTTT.